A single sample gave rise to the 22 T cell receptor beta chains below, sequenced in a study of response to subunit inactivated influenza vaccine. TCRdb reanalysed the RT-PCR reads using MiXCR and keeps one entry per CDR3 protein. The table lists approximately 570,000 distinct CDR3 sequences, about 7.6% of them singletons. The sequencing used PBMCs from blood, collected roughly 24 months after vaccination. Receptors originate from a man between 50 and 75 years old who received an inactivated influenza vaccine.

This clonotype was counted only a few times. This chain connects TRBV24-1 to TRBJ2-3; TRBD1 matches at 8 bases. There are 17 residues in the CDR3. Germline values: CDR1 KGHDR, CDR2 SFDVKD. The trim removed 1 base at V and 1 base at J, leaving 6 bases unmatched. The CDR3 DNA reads TGTGCCACCAGTGATTTTTCGGACAGGGCCGGCACAGATACGCAGTATTTT. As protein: CATSDFSDRAGTDTQYF.

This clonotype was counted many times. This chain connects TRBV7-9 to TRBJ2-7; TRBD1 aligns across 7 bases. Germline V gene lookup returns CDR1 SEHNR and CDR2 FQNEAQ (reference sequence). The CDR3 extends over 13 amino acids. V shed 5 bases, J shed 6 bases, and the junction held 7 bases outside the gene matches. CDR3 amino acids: CASSLTYRGEQYF. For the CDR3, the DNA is TGTGCCAGCAGCCTTACTTACAGGGGCGAGCAGTACTTC.

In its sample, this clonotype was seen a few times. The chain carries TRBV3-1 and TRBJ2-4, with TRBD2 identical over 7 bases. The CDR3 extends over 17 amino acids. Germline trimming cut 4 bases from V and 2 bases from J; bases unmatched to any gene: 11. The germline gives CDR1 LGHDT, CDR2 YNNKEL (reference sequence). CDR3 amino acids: CASSRSGLGATKNIQYF. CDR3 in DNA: TGTGCCAGCAGCCGATCAGGACTAGGCGCGACCAAAAACATTCAGTACTTC.

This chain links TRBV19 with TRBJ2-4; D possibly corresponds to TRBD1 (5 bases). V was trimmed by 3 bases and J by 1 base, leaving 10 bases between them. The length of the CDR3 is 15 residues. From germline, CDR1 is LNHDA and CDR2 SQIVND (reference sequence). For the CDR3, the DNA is TGTGCCAGTAGTATGGGGCAAATGGCCAAAAACATTCAGTACTTC. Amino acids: CASSMGQMAKNIQYF.

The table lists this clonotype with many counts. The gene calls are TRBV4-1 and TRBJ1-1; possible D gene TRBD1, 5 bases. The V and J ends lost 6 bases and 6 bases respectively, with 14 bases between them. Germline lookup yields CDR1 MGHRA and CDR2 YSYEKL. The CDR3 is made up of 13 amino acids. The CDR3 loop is CASRQQGVAEAFF. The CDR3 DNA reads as TGCGCCAGCAGACAGCAGGGTGTGGCTGAAGCTTTCTTT.

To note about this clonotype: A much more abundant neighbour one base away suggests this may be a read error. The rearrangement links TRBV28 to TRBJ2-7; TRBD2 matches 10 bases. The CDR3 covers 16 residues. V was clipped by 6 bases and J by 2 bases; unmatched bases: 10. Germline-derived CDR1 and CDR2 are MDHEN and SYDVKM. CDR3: CASRSNAGLATYEQYF. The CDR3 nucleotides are TGTGCCAGCAGATCGAACGCGGGACTAGCGACCTACGAGCAGTACTTC.

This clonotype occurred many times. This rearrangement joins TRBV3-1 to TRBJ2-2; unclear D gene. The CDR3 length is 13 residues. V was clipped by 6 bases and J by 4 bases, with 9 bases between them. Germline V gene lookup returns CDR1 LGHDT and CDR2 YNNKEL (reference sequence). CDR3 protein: CASRVSSTGELFF. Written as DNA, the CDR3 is TGTGCCAGCAGGGTTAGCAGCACCGGGGAGCTGTTTTTT.

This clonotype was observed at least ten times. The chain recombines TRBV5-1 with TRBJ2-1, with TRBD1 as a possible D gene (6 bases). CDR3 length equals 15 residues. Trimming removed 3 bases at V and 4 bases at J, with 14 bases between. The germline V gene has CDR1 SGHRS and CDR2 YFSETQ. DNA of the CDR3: TGCGCCAGCAGCTATACCGGGACACAGTACAATGAGCAGTTCTTC. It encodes CASSYTGTQYNEQFF. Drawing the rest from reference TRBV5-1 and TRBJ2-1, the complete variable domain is KAGVTQTPRYLIKTRGQQVTLSCSPISGHRSVSWYQQTPGQGLQFLFEYFSETQRNKGNFPGRFSGRQFSNSRSEMNVSTLELGDSALYLCASSYTGTQYNEQFFGPGTRLTVL.

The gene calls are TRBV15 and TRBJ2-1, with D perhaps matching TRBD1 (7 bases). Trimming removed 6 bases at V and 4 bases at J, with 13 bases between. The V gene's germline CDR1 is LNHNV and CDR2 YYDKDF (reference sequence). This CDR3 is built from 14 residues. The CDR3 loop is CATRRDREYNEQFF. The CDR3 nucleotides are TGTGCCACCAGGCGGGACAGAGAATACAATGAGCAGTTCTTC.

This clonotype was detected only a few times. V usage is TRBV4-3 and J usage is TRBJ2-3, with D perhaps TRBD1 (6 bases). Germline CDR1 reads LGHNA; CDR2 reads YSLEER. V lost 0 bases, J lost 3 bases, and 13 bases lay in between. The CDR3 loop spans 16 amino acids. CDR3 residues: CASSQDRQEGTDTQYF. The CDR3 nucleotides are TGCGCCAGCAGCCAAGATAGACAGGAAGGGACAGATACGCAGTATTTT.

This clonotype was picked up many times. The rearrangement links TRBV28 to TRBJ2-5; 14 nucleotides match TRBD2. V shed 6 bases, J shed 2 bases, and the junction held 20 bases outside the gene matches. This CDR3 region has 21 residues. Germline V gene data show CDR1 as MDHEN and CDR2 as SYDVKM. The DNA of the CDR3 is TGTGCCAGCAGCTCAGTCCAGCCGGGACTAGCGGGAGCGGCCTCTCAAGAGACCCAGTACTTC. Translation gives CASSSVQPGLAGAASQETQYF.

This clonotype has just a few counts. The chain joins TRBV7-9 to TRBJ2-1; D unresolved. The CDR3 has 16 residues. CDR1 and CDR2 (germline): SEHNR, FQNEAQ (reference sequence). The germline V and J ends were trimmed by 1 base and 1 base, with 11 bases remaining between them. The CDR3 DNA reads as TGTGCCAGCAGCTTAGTGGTAGAGAGGTCCTACAATGAGCAGTTCTTC. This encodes CASSLVVERSYNEQFF.

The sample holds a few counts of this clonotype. In nucleotides, the CDR3 is TGTGCCAGTAGTCCGCGTGGGGGACTCGGCACAGATACGCAGTATTTT. Its protein product is CASSPRGGLGTDTQYF. V is TRBV19 and J is TRBJ2-3; the D gene is possibly TRBD2 (6 bases). The V gene's germline CDR1 is LNHDA and CDR2 SQIVND (reference sequence). With 5 bases removed from V and 1 base from J, the gap between germline ends came to 16 bases. The CDR3 sequence is 16 residues long.

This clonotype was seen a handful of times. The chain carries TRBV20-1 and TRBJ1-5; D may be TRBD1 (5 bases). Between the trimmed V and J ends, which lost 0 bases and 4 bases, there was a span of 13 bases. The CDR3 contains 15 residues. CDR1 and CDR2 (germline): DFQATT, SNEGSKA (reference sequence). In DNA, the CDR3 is TGCAGTGCTAGAGATCAGGGTATGGGTAATCAGCCCCAGCATTTT. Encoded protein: CSARDQGMGNQPQHF.

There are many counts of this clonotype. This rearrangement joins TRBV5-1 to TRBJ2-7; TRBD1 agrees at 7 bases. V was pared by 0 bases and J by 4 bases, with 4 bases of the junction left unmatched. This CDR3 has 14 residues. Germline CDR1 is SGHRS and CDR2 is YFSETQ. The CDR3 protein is CASSLDPGGYEQYF. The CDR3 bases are TGCGCCAGCAGCTTGGATCCAGGGGGTTACGAGCAGTACTTC.

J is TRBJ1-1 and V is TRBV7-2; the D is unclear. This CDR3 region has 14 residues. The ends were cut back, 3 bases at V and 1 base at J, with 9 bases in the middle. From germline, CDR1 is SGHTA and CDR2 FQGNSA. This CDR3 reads CASSFTGPNTEAFF. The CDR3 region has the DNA TGTGCCAGCAGCTTTACTGGGCCGAACACTGAAGCTTTCTTT. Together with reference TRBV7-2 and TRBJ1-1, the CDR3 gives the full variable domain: GAGVSQSPSNKVTEKGKDVELRCDPISGHTALYWYRQSLGQGLEFLIYFQGNSAPDKSGLPSDRFSAERTGGSVSTLTIQRTQQEDSAVYLCASSFTGPNTEAFFGQGTRLTVV.

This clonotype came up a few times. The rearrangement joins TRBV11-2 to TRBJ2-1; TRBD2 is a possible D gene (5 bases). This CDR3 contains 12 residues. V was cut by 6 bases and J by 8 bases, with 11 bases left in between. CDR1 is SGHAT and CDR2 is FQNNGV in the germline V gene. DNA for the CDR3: TGTGCCAGCAGGAGCGGTCCCTATGAGCAGTTCTTC. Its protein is CASRSGPYEQFF. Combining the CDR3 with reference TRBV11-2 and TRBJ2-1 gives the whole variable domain EAGVAQSPRYKIIEKRQSVAFWCNPISGHATLYWYQQILGQGPKLLIQFQNNGVVDDSQLPKDRFSAERLKGVDSTLKIQPAKLEDSAVYLCASRSGPYEQFFGPGTRLTVL.

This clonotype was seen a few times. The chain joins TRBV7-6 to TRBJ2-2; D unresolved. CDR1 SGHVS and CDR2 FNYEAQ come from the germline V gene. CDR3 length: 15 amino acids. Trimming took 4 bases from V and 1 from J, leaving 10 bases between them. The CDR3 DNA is TGTGCCAGCAGCTCGTTTGGTAGGAACACCGGGGAGCTGTTTTTT. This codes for CASSSFGRNTGELFF.

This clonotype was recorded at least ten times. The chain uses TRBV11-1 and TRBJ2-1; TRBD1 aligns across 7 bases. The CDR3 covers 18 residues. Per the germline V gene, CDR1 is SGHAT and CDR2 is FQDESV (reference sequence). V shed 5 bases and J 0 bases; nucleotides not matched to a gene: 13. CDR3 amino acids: CASSQRDRRSSSYNEQFF. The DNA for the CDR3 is TGTGCCAGCAGCCAACGGGACAGAAGATCAAGCTCCTACAATGAGCAGTTCTTC.

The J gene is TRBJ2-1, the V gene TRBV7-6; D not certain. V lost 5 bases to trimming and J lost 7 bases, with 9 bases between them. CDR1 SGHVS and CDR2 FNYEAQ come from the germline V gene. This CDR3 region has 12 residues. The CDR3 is CASSHLLNEQFF. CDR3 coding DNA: TGTGCCAGCAGCCACCTTTTGAATGAGCAGTTCTTC.

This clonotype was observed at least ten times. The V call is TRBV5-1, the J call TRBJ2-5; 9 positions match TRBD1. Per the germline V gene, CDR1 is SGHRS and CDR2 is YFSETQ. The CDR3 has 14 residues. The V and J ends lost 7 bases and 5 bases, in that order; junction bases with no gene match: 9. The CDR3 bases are TGCGCCAGCGGTCGGGGACAGGGCTCGGAGACCCAGTACTTC. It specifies CASGRGQGSETQYF. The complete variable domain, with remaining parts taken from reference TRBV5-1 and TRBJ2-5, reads KAGVTQTPRYLIKTRGQQVTLSCSPISGHRSVSWYQQTPGQGLQFLFEYFSETQRNKGNFPGRFSGRQFSNSRSEMNVSTLELGDSALYLCASGRGQGSETQYFGPGTRLLVL.

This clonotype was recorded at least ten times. CDR3 loop: CSALPQGIGYEQYF. The CDR3 nucleotides are TGCAGTGCTCTACCTCAGGGGATCGGATACGAGCAGTACTTC. The chain uses TRBV20-1 and TRBJ2-7, with a weak D call TRBD1 (6 bases). Trimming cost V 5 bases and J 4 bases, with 18 bases left between them. This CDR3 comprises 14 residues. Germline assignment: CDR1 DFQATT and CDR2 SNEGSKA (reference sequence).